This paragraph covers one T cell receptor beta chain sequence. This receptor's antigen is unknown. Qualities for individual bases were not recorded, and no much larger clone is one base off. These data come from a study of blood T cell repertoires in COVID-19 (dated by TCRdb to between 2020 and 2021). Context from the whole study: The collaborator samples originated in the United States, Italy and Spain and spanned the acute and convalescent phases of COVID-19. Deeply sampled blood TCRbeta repertoires from subjects exposed to, actively infected with, or recovered from COVID-19 were included in the dataset. The sample metadata nearly always contained a de-identified subject ID, COVID-19 status, age in years and sex. Where HLA class I and class II types were available, the types were taken from metadata supplied by the sample provider, not from assay-based typing. The repertoires were released in a freely available public database intended as a resource for research on the immune response to SARS-CoV-2. The prospective study material was composed of cDNA or gDNA derived from T cells, B-cell-depleted T cells, or PBMCs. Samples were obtained from the ongoing ImmuneRACE study (first 160 participants) and from about 1,300 subjects provided by 6 global collaborators. Broad study findings and their caveats: How much clinical and demographic metadata was included differed by source and by participant, and the metadata was provided uncurated.

The collaborating institutions used their own protocols to collect whole blood in K2EDTA tubes. For TCRbeta analysis, collaborator samples were shipped as frozen whole blood, as isolated PBMCs, or as DNA extracted from either sample type. Per the germline V gene (reference sequence), SEHNR is the CDR1 and FQNEAQ is the CDR2. Its CDR3 holds 15 amino acids, cysteine through phenylalanine. The only DNA kept is the CDR3, 45 bases in frame from the first base. For this chain, trimming is 5 bases at the V end and 0 bases at the J end, and the number of junction bases without a gene match is 3. TCRbeta CDR3 regions were amplified from genomic DNA using the immunoSEQ Assay, a bias-controlled multiplex PCR. As for the original processing: The number of nucleated cells in each sample was estimated from the amplification of reference gene primers within the assay. To quantify the absolute abundance of each unique TCRbeta CDR3 rearrangement, sequence reads were collapsed and filtered. For each sample, productive Simpson clonality was calculated as the square root of Simpson's diversity index across productive rearrangements. This immuneACCESS table, as held by TCRdb, lists in-frame sequences with V and J called but not all clones. Of the missing ones, under half trace to an unresolved V gene in checked studies; the others have no known cause. That table supplies the V and J calls and clone size; D and trimming were determined from the DNA. The sample table shows roughly 21,000 clones, and around nine tenths are seen once. The ten largest clones add up to over 15% of the sample.

Sequenced input: peripheral blood. The sequence joins TRBV7-9 to TRBJ1-1; TRBD1 aligns with 10 central bases. The TCR was taken from a human donor with acute or convalescent COVID-19. The donor label of this sample is uncertain. The base sequence is TGTGCCAGCAGCGCCGACAGGGGGCTGAACACTGAAGCTTTCTTT. Its translation is CASSADRGLNTEAFF.